A single sample is the source of the 14 T cell receptor beta chains below, sequenced in a study of cytomegalovirus exposure and HLA in healthy donors (dated by TCRdb to 2017 to 2019). Library preparation was by the immunoSEQ multiplex PCR assay. The multiplex PCR relied on a mix of 60 forward primers for TCR Vbeta segments and 13 reverse primers for TCR Jbeta segments. Entries here come from immuneACCESS through TCRdb and include only in-frame sequences with V and J called. Some clones fail to appear in such tables; in the studies checked, an unresolved V gene covers under half of the shortfall, and the cause of the remainder is unknown. The data table for this sample lists 180,000 or so clones. The ten largest account for around 0.74% of the sample. Input material: PBMCs. The receptors derive from a boy aged 10-17 years in good health and CMV-seronegative.

The rearrangement links TRBV27 to TRBJ2-2; 11 nucleotides line up with TRBD1. The CDR3 loop spans 16 amino acids. Trimming cost V 6 bases and J 1 base; bases outside gene matches: 4. Germline V gene data show CDR1 as MNHEY and CDR2 as SMNVEV (reference sequence). The CDR3 coding sequence is TGTGCCAGCAGGGACAGGGGGCTCGGGAACACCGGGGAGCTGTTTTTT. Protein: CASRDRGLGNTGELFF.

CDR3 in amino acids: CASSLTANTEAFF. The CDR3 DNA is TGTGCCAGCAGCCTAACAGCGAACACTGAAGCTTTCTTT. The chain joins TRBV5-5 to TRBJ1-1; no reliable D call. Trimming removed 4 bases at V and 1 base at J, with 8 bases between. The CDR3 is 13 amino acids. CDR1 is SGHKS and CDR2 is YYEKEE in the germline V gene (reference sequence).

The rearrangement joins TRBV6-5 to TRBJ1-6; tentatively, D is TRBD1 (5 bases). V was cut by 0 bases and J by 6 bases, with 9 bases left in between. The germline V gene has CDR1 MNHEY and CDR2 SVGAGI. The CDR3 covers 15 residues. The CDR3: CASSYSQRGNSPLHF. The CDR3 DNA sequence: TGTGCCAGCAGTTACTCGCAAAGGGGTAATTCACCCCTCCACTTT.

The J gene is TRBJ1-6, the V gene TRBV5-1; D is possibly TRBD1 (6 bases). There are 16 residues in the CDR3. Germline CDR1 is SGHRS and CDR2 is YFSETQ. V was cut by 5 bases and J by 1 base, with 13 bases left in between. Written as DNA, the CDR3 is TGCGCCAGCAGGTTTGGGGACATATCCTATAATTCACCCCTCCACTTT. It is translated as CASRFGDISYNSPLHF.

The chain has TRBV7-3 and TRBJ2-5; 7 bases are shared with TRBD2. V shed 4 bases and J 2 bases; nucleotides not matched to a gene: 7. The CDR3 runs to 15 residues. CDR1 SGHTA and CDR2 FQGTGA come from the germline V gene. The CDR3 DNA reads as TGTGCCAGCAGCTCAACTAGCGCCCCTCAAGAGACCCAGTACTTC. This codes for CASSSTSAPQETQYF.

This chain links TRBV7-3 with TRBJ2-3, with TRBD2 matching 13 bases. Germline V CDR1 and CDR2: SGHTA, FQGTGA. J was trimmed by 6 bases and V by 5 bases; bases with no gene match: 11. The CDR3 has 17 amino acids. The CDR3 spells CASSRGLAGVGYDTQYF. The CDR3 nucleotides are TGTGCCAGCAGCCGAGGACTAGCGGGGGTAGGGTACGATACGCAGTATTTT.

The chain joins TRBV11-2 to TRBJ2-7; a weak D match, TRBD2 (6 bases). Germline CDR1 SGHAT, CDR2 FQNNGV. Trimming pared 7 bases from V and 5 bases from J, leaving 18 bases between. This CDR3 has 14 residues. The DNA for the CDR3 is TGTGCCAGCACTACGCGGGGTCGGGGTCACGAGCAGTACTTC. This codes for CASTTRGRGHEQYF.

V usage is TRBV15 and J usage is TRBJ1-2, with 10 bases lining up with TRBD1. Unmatched junction bases numbered 14, after V lost 2 bases and J lost 8 bases. The CDR3 is made up of 17 amino acids. Looked up from germline, CDR1 is LNHNV and CDR2 is YYDKDF (reference sequence). CDR3 sequence: CATSRTMTGGNNAGYTF. As DNA, the CDR3 is TGTGCCACCAGCAGAACAATGACAGGGGGCAACAACGCAGGCTACACCTTC.

The chain's CDR3 is CASSQGLAGVPFRFF. In DNA, the CDR3 is TGCGCCAGCAGCCAAGGTCTAGCGGGGGTTCCTTTTCGGTTCTTC. The chain combines TRBV4-1 with TRBJ2-1; 10 bases are a match to TRBD2. Germline V gene lookup returns CDR1 MGHRA and CDR2 YSYEKL. Germline trimming cut 1 base from V and 15 bases from J; bases unmatched to any gene: 12. CDR3 size: 15 residues.

The rearrangement joins TRBV13 to TRBJ2-7; 7 nucleotides match TRBD1. J gave up 4 bases and V 4 bases, and 7 bases lay outside the gene matches. Germline V CDR1 and CDR2: PRHDT, FYEKMQ (reference sequence). The CDR3 loop spans 14 amino acids. CDR3 protein: CASSSGTVTYEQYF. In nucleotides, the CDR3 is TGTGCCAGCAGCTCGGGGACAGTAACATACGAGCAGTACTTC.

The J gene is TRBJ2-3, the V gene TRBV6-4, with D perhaps TRBD2 (7 bases). In germline, CDR1 is MRHNA, CDR2 SNTAGT. There are 18 residues in the CDR3. Trimming stripped 8 bases from V and 2 bases from J, with 26 bases between. The CDR3 region has the DNA TGTGCCAGCCCAGGCACGGCGGGGGCCTTCTTGTACACAGATACGCAGTATTTT. It is translated as CASPGTAGAFLYTDTQYF.

The CDR3 coding sequence is TGCGCCAGCAGCATCAGGGGTCCGAACACTGAAGCTTTCTTT. It is translated as CASSIRGPNTEAFF. The gene calls are TRBV5-1 and TRBJ1-1, with D possibly TRBD1 on 6 matching bases. The CDR3 is 14 amino acids. The germline gives CDR1 SGHRS, CDR2 YFSETQ. V was pared by 4 bases and J by 1 base, with 11 bases between.

The gene calls are TRBV15 and TRBJ1-4, with 7 bases that match TRBD1. Germline-derived CDR1 and CDR2 are LNHNV and YYDKDF (reference sequence). Losses at the gene ends were 1 base for V and 4 bases for J; bases not matched to a gene: 3. The CDR3 runs 15 residues. The CDR3 sequence is CATSRGQGDNEKLFF. The CDR3 coding sequence is TGTGCCACCAGCAGAGGCCAGGGGGATAATGAAAAACTGTTTTTT. Complete variable domain (other parts from reference TRBV15 and TRBJ1-4): DAMVIQNPRYQVTQFGKPVTLSCSQTLNHNVMYWYQQKSSQAPKLLFHYYDKDFNNEADTPDNFQSRRPNTSFCFLDIRSPGLGDTAMYLCATSRGQGDNEKLFFGSGTQLSVL.

The V gene is TRBV5-8, the J gene TRBJ1-2; 10 bases match TRBD1. The germline V gene has CDR1 SGHTS and CDR2 YDEGEE. Germline trimming cut 3 bases from V and 6 bases from J; bases unmatched to any gene: 11. The CDR3 spans 16 residues. Here the CDR3 DNA reads TGTGCCAGCAGCTCGAGCTTCCGGGACAGGGGCCATGGCTACACCTTC. The encoded protein is CASSSSFRDRGHGYTF.